Included here is one T cell receptor beta chain sequence, with context. The antigen is not known. These data come from a study of cytomegalovirus exposure and HLA in healthy donors. PCR amplification relied on 60 Vbeta primers (plus 13 Jbeta primers). TCRdb keeps only in-frame clones here, not all; method: immunoSEQ multiplex PCR. The sample includes over 150,000 clones, over 75% of them seen just once. The CDR3 loop spans 14 amino acids. V was clipped by 10 bases and J by 2 bases; unmatched bases: 11. Germline CDR1 MNHEY, CDR2 SVGAGI. General study points: Reports indicate that TCR beta sequences accurately predicted the HLA-A and HLA-B alleles of most subjects. In the analysis, some V segments, TRBV6-2 and TRBV6-3 included, were excluded as indistinguishable. Usually a TCR sequence was rare, but some public TCRs were found in many donors.

Sequencing was performed on PBMCs. The sequence was obtained from a boy aged 2 to 10 in good health and CMV-seronegative. The V gene is TRBV6-5, the J gene TRBJ2-7; 7 nucleotides line up with TRBD2. The CDR3 protein is CATAWEGGTYEQYF. The CDR3 DNA is TGTGCCACCGCCTGGGAGGGTGGAACCTACGAGCAGTACTTC.